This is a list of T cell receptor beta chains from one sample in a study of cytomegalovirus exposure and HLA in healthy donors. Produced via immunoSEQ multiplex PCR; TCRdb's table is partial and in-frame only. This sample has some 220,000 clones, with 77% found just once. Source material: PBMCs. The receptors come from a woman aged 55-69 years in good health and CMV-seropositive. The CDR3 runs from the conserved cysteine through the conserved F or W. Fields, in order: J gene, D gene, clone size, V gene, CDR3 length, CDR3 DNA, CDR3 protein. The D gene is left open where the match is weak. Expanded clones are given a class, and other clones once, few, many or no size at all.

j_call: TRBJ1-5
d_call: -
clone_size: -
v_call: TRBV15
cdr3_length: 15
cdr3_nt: TGTGCCACCAGCAGAACCACGGGGAGCAATCAGCCCCAGCATTTT
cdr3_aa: CATSRTTGSNQPQHF

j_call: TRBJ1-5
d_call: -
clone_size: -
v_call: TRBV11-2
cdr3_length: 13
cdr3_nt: TGTGCCAGCAGCTTAGACAGGGATCAGCCCCAGCATTTT
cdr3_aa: CASSLDRDQPQHF

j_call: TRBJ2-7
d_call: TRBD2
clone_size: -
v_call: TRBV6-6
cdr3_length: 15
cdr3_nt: TGTGCCAGCAGTTACTCAAAAGGGGACTACCACGAGCAGTACTTC
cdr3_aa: CASSYSKGDYHEQYF

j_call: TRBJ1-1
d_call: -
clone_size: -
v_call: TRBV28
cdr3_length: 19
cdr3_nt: TGTGCCAGCAGCCCCAGCGGGTGGGGGGGACCCAGCATGAACACTGAAGCTTTCTTT
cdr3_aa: CASSPSGWGGPSMNTEAFF

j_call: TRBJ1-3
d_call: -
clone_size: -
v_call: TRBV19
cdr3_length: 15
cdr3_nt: TGTGCCAGTAGGATGGGCAGGGTATCTGGAAACACCATATATTTT
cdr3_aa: CASRMGRVSGNTIYF

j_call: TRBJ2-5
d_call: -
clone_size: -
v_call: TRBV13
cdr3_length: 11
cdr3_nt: TGTGCCAGCAGCTTGAGGGAGACCCAGTACTTC
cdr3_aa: CASSLRETQYF

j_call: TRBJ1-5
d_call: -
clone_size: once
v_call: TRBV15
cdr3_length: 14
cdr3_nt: TGTGCCACCAGCAGAGATGGCGGCCGACAGCCCCAGCATTTT
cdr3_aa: CATSRDGGRQPQHF

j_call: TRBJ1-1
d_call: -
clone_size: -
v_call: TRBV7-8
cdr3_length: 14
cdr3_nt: TGTGCCAGCAGCTCATCTAACGCGGGGACCGCCGCTTTCTTT
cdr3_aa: CASSSSNAGTAAFF

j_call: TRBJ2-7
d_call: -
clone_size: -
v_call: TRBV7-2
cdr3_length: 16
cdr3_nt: TGTGCCAGCAGCTCCCCCACAGGGGGAGGGACCTACGAGCAGTACTTC
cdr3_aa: CASSSPTGGGTYEQYF

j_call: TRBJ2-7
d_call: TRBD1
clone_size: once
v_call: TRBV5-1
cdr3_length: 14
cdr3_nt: TGCGCCAGCAGCTTGTCAGGGGGCCGATACGAGCAGTACTTC
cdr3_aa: CASSLSGGRYEQYF

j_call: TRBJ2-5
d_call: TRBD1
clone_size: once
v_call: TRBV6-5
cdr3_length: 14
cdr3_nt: TGTGCCAGCAGTTACTGGCAGGGGGAAGGGACCCAGTACTTC
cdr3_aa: CASSYWQGEGTQYF

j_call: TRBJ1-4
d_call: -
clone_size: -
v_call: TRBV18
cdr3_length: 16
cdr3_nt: TGTGCCAGCTCACCACCGGCGGGGAGGGCTAATGAAAAACTGTTTTTT
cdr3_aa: CASSPPAGRANEKLFF

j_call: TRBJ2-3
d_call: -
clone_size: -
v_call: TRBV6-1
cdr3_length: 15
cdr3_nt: TGTGCCAGCAGTGAGAGCGCAGACTACACAGATACGCAGTATTTT
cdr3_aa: CASSESADYTDTQYF

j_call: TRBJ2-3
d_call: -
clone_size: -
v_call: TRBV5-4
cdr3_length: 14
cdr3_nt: TGTGCCAGCAGCTCCCCGGTATTCCCAGATACGCAGTATTTT
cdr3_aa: CASSSPVFPDTQYF

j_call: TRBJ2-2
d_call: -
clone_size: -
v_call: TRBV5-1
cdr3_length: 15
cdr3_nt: TGCGCCAGCAGCTTGGGAGGGACGAACACCGGGGAGCTGTTTTTT
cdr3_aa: CASSLGGTNTGELFF

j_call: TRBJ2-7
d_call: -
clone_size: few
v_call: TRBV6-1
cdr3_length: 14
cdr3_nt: TGTGCCAGCAGTCGACAGGAGTACTCCTACGAGCAGTACTTC
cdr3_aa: CASSRQEYSYEQYF

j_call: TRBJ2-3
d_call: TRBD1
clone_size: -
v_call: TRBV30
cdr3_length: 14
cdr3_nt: TGTGCCTGGAGTCGGGCAGGGGGCAGAGATACGCAGTATTTT
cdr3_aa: CAWSRAGGRDTQYF

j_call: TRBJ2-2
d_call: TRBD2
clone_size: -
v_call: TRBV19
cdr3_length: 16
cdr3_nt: TGTGCCAGTAGTGCTTTAGCGGGCGCCGGCCCCGGGGAGCTGTTTTTT
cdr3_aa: CASSALAGAGPGELFF

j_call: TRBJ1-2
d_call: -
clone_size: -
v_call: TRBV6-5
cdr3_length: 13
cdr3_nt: TGTGCCAGCAGAGAACAGGGCCTTGGTGGCTACACCTTC
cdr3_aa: CASREQGLGGYTF

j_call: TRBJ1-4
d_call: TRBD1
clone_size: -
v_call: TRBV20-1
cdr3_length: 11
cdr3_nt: TGCAGTGCTAGCTCTGACAGGGTAATGTTTTTT
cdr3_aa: CSASSDRVMFF

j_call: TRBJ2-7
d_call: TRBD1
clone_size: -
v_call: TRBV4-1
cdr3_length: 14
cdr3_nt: TGCGCCAGCACCTGGGACAGGGGGCCCTACGAGCAGTACTTC
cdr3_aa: CASTWDRGPYEQYF

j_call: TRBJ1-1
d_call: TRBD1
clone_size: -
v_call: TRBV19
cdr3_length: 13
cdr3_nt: TGTGCCAGTAGTATACAAGGACAGGGAGAAGCTTTCTTT
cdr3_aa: CASSIQGQGEAFF

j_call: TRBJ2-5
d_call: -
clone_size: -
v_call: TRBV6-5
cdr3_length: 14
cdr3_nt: TGTGCCAGCAGTTACTCGTATGATAGCGGGACCCAGTACTTC
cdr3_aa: CASSYSYDSGTQYF

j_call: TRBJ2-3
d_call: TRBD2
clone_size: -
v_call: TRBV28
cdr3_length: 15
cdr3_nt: TGTGCCAGCAGCCGCTCCGGGACTAGGATGGATACGCAGTATTTT
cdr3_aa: CASSRSGTRMDTQYF

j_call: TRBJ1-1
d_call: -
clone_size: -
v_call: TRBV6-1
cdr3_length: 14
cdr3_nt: TGTGCCAGCCGACTCAATAGAGGGGGCACTGAAGCTTTCTTT
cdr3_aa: CASRLNRGGTEAFF

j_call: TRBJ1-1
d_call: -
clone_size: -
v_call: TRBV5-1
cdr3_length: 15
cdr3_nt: TGCGCCAGCAGCTTGGGGTGGGGCTTTGTCACTGAAGCTTTCTTT
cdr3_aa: CASSLGWGFVTEAFF

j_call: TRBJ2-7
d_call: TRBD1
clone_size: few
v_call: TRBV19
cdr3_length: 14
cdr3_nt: TGTGCCAGTAGTATCCGGACAGGGGACTACGAGCAGTACTTC
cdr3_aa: CASSIRTGDYEQYF

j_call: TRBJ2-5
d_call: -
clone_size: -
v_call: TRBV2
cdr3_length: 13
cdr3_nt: TGTGCCAGCAGTGAGGGGGGGCGAGAGACCCAGTACTTC
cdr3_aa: CASSEGGRETQYF

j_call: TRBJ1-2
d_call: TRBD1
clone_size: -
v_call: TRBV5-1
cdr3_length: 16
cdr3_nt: TGCGCCAGCAGCTGGGGACAGGGGAGGAGAGACTATGGCTACACCTTC
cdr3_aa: CASSWGQGRRDYGYTF

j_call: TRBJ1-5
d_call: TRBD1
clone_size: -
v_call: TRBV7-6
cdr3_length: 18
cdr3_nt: TGTGCCAGCAGCTTAGTTGCCCGTGGACAGGCAAGCAATCAGCCCCAGCATTTT
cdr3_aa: CASSLVARGQASNQPQHF

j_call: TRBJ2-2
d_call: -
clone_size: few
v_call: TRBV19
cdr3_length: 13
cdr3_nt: TGTGCCAGTACTCAACAGAACACCGGGGAGCTGTTTTTT
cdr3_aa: CASTQQNTGELFF

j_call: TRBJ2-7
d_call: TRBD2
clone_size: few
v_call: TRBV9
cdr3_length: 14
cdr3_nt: TGTGCCAGCAGCGTTGACGGGAGGTCCTACGAGCAGTACTTC
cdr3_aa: CASSVDGRSYEQYF

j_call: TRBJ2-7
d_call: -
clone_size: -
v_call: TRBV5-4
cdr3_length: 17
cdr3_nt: TGTGCCAGCAGCTTGGGTCGTCTGGGGGCAGGGACCTACGAGCAGTACTTC
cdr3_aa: CASSLGRLGAGTYEQYF

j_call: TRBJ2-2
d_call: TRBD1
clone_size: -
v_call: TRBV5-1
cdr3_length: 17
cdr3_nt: TGCGCCAGCAGCTTGGCCCCGGACAGGATGAACACCGGGGAGCTGTTTTTT
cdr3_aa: CASSLAPDRMNTGELFF

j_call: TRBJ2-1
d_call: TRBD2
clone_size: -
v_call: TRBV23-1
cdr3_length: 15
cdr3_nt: TGCGCCAGCAGTCAAGCTACTAGCGTTTCGATATTTAGGGTCTTC
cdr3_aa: CASSQATSVSIFRVF

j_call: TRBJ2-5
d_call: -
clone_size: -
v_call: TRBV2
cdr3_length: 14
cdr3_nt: TGTGCCAGCAGTGGAGAAACAGGGTTAGAGACCCAGTACTTC
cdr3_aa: CASSGETGLETQYF

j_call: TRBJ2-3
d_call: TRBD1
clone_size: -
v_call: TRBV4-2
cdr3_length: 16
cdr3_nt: TGTGCCAGCAGCCAGGCTGGACAGGTGCGCACAGATACGCAGTATTTT
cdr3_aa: CASSQAGQVRTDTQYF

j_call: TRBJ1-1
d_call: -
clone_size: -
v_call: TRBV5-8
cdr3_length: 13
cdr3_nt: TGTGCCAGCAGCTACCGGGGGGACAACGAGGCTTTCTTT
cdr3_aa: CASSYRGDNEAFF

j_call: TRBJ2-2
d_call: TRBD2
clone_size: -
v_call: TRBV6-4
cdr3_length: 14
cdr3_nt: TGTGCCAGCAGACTAGCGGGAGAGGTCGGGGAGCTGTTTTTT
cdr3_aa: CASRLAGEVGELFF

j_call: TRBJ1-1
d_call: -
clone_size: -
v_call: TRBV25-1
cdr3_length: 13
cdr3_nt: TGTGCCAGCAGTGGACAGAGCAACACTGAAGCTTTCTTT
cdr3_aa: CASSGQSNTEAFF

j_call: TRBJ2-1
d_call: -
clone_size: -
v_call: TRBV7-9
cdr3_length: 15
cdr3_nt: TGTGCCAGCAGCCCAAGGGCGCAGGGTCACAATGAGCAGTTCTTC
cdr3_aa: CASSPRAQGHNEQFF

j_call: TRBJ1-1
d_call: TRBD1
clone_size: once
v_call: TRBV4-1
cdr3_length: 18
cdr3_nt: TGCGCCAGCAGCCAAGATCTCGAGCCAGGGGGCTACGGCACTGAAGCTTTCTTT
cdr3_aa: CASSQDLEPGGYGTEAFF

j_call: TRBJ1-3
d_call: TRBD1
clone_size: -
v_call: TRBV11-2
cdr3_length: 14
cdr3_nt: TGTGCCAGCAGCTGGGGACAGGGGGAAAACACCATATATTTT
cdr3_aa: CASSWGQGENTIYF

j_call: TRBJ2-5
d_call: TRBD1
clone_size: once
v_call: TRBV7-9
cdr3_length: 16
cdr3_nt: TGTGCCAGCAGCCCTTTACAGGGGCGATCTCAAGAGACCCAGTACTTC
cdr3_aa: CASSPLQGRSQETQYF

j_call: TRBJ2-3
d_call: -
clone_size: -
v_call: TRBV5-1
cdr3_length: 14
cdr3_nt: TGCGCCAGCAGCTTGGGGGCGTCCACAGATACGCAGTATTTT
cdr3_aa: CASSLGASTDTQYF

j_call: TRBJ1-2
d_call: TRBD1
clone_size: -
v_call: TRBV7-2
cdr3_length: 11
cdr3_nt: TGTGCCAGCAGGGAGGGGACAGGCCCGAGCTTC
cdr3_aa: CASREGTGPSF

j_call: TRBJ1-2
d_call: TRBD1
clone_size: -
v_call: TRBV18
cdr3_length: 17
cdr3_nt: TGTGCCAGCTCACCACCGAACAGGGGGTTTGTTAACTATGGCTACACCTTC
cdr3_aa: CASSPPNRGFVNYGYTF

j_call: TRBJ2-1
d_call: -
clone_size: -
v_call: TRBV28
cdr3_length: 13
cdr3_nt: TGTGCCAGCAGGACCCGACAGCACAATGAGCAGTTCTTC
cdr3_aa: CASRTRQHNEQFF

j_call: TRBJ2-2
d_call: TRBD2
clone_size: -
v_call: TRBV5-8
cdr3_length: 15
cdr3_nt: TGTGCCAGCAGCTTACTAGCGGGGCTCGCCGGGGAGCTGTTTTTT
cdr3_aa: CASSLLAGLAGELFF

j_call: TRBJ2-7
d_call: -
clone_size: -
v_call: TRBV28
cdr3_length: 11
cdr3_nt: TGTGCCAGCAGTTTGGGCCACGAGCAGTACTTC
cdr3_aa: CASSLGHEQYF

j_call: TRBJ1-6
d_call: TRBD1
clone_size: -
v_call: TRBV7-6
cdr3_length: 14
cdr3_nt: TGTGCCAGCAGCTTAAGGGGACAGAATTCACCCCTCCACTTT
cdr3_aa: CASSLRGQNSPLHF

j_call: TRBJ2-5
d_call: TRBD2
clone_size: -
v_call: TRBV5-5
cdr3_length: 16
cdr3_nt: TGTGCCAGCAGCTTGGGACTAGCGGGAGGATCGGAGACCCAGTACTTC
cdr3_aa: CASSLGLAGGSETQYF

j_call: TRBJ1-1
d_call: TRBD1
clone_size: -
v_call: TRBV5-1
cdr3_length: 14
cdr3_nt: TGCGCCAGCAGCTCAGGGACAGTAAGCCTTGAAGCTTTCTTT
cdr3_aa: CASSSGTVSLEAFF